This is a list of T cell receptor beta chains from one sample in a study of CD8 T cells in Susac syndrome. TCRdb used MiXCR to reprocess the immunoSEQ multiplex PCR reads, holding one entry per CDR3 protein. This table holds around 200,000 distinct CDR3 sequences, roughly 94% found once. Sequencing used CD8+ T cells from PBMCs. The receptors come from a human donor with Susac syndrome. The CDR3 runs from the conserved cysteine through the conserved F or W. The D gene is left open where the match is weak. Size tells how often a clone was seen (once, few, many) or the class of an expanded clone, and some rows leave it out.

clone_size	v_call	d_call	j_call	cdr3_nt	cdr3_aa
NA	TRBV7-8	TRBD2	TRBJ2-5	TGTGCCAGCAGCCCGCCACCCTTAACTAGCGGGAGAGAGACCCAGTACTTC	CASSPPPLTSGRETQYF
NA	TRBV2	TRBD1	TRBJ1-5	TGTGCCAGCAGTCATACGGGACAGGACTATCAGCCCCAGCATTTT	CASSHTGQDYQPQHF
NA	TRBV12-3/TRBV12-4	NA	TRBJ1-1	TGTGCCAGCAGTTTTGGAGTTACTGAAGCTTTCTTT	CASSFGVTEAFF
once	TRBV9	TRBD2	TRBJ2-7	TGTGCCAGCAGCGTAGACGGGGGGGAGATCTACGAGCAGTACTTC	CASSVDGGEIYEQYF
NA	TRBV24-1	NA	TRBJ2-1	TGTGCCACCAGTGATTTGGGGGGTAGCTCCTACAATGAGCAGTTCTTC	CATSDLGGSSYNEQFF
NA	TRBV28	TRBD2	TRBJ2-7	TGTGCCAGTCAAGATAGCGGGATGAGCGACGAGCAGTACTTC	CASQDSGMSDEQYF
NA	TRBV15	TRBD2	TRBJ2-5	TGTGCCACCAGCAGCGGGGGGGGAGAGACCCAGTACTTC	CATSSGGGETQYF
NA	TRBV19	NA	TRBJ1-5	TGTGCCAGTAGTATCGAGGGGAGGCAGCCCCAGCATTTT	CASSIEGRQPQHF
once	TRBV12-3/TRBV12-4	TRBD1	TRBJ1-4	TGTGCCAGCAGTTCAGGGGACAGCAATGAAAAACTGTTTTTT	CASSSGDSNEKLFF
NA	TRBV19	TRBD1	TRBJ1-2	TGTGCCAGTAGTTTGCACGGGACAGCTTATGGCTACACCTTC	CASSLHGTAYGYTF
NA	TRBV7-8	NA	TRBJ1-1	TGTGCCAGCAGCTTAGTGGGGATTGATGCTTTCTTT	CASSLVGIDAFF
NA	TRBV10-3	NA	TRBJ2-1	TGTGCCATCAGTGAGCCGGGACAAGCCTACAATGAGCAGTTCTTC	CAISEPGQAYNEQFF
NA	TRBV27	NA	TRBJ2-7	TGTGCCAGCAGCCCTAGACAGACCTACTACGAGCAGTACTTC	CASSPRQTYYEQYF
NA	TRBV27	NA	TRBJ1-1	TGTGCCAGCAGTTCCAGCCGGGGCGGGAACACTGAAGCTTTCTTT	CASSSSRGGNTEAFF
NA	TRBV15	NA	TRBJ1-1	TGTGCCACCAGCACGCCGAACACTGAAGCTTTCTTT	CATSTPNTEAFF
NA	TRBV11-2	TRBD1	TRBJ1-1	TGTGCCAGCAGCTCACCTGACAGGGGGCAAAACACTGAAGCTTTCTTT	CASSSPDRGQNTEAFF
NA	TRBV28	NA	TRBJ2-4	TGTGCCAGCAGCGGCACGGGGGGCAGAAAAAACATTCAGTACTTC	CASSGTGGRKNIQYF
NA	TRBV5-1	NA	TRBJ1-2	TGCGCCAGCAGGATGTCAGGAGCTAACTATGGCTACACCTTC	CASRMSGANYGYTF
NA	TRBV30	NA	TRBJ2-7	TGTGCCTGGAGTAGAGAGAGCTCCTACGAGCAGTACTTC	CAWSRESSYEQYF
NA	TRBV7-9	TRBD2	TRBJ2-1	TGTGCCAGCAGCACAAAGACTAGCGGGAGGGACAATGAGCAGTTCTTC	CASSTKTSGRDNEQFF
NA	TRBV7-9	NA	TRBJ2-7	TGTGCCAGCAGCTCATGGACAGTAGCGGTCACCTCCTACGAGCAGTACTTC	CASSSWTVAVTSYEQYF
once	TRBV4-1	NA	TRBJ2-1	TGCGCCAGCAGCCAACCTCGGGAGAATGAGCAGTTCTTC	CASSQPRENEQFF
NA	TRBV29-1	TRBD2	TRBJ2-1	TGCAGCGCAGAACTAGCGGGAGTGCACAATGAGCAGTTCTTC	CSAELAGVHNEQFF
NA	TRBV7-8	NA	TRBJ1-1	TGTGCCAGCAGTCCCTTAAGCTGGGGCAGTGTGAACACTGAAGCTTTCTTT	CASSPLSWGSVNTEAFF
NA	TRBV6-1	NA	TRBJ2-2	TGTGCCAGCTGGCGGACCCAAGCCGACAGCACCGGGGAGCTGTTTTTT	CASWRTQADSTGELFF
few	TRBV13	NA	TRBJ2-7	TGTGCCAGCAGCATCCGGGACTCCCCCTACTACGAGCAGTACTTC	CASSIRDSPYYEQYF